This TCR beta chain was sequenced during a study of CD8+CD57+ T cells in acquired aplastic anemia (dated by TCRdb to between 2018 and 2020). About the full investigation: DNA extracted from sorted CD4+ and CD8+ cells had a mean of around 3 ug, with a range of roughly 0.18 to 27.4 ug. A CD8+CD57+ expansion meant a frequency higher than the mean frequency seen in healthy subjects. Study-level results and caveats: Some 27 CD8+ CDR3 sequences were found in both patients and controls but appeared to be highly expressed in patients and within the immunodominant clones of the patients. No significant difference in CD8+ Simpson's diversity was found between patients and healthy controls (P=0.060).

This clonotype was found many times. Its antigen is unknown. The input lacks base qualities; no much larger clone sits a single base away. The patients picked for sequencing were ones in whom flow cytometry had shown an expansion of CD8+CD57+ cells. Every patient had severe acquired aplastic anemia, diagnosed using the International Study of Aplastic Anemia and Agranulocytosis and Camitta criteria. Patients had received no therapy at the time of blood sampling. In the study, sorted CD4+ and CD8+ blood T cells from patients with severe aplastic anemia and from healthy subjects underwent deep sequencing of TCR repertoires. Patients were enrolled under clinicaltrials.gov protocols 00001620, 01623167, 00001397, 00071045, 00081523 and 00961064 in the USA. Ficoll-Paque density gradient centrifugation was used to isolate peripheral blood mononuclear cells. Before DNA was extracted, CD4+ and CD8+ T cells were sorted using either FACS or magnetic beads.

TCR beta VDJ combination and CDR3 sequence profiling used genomic DNA as the template. An Illumina HiSeq 2000 was used for TCR repertoire sequencing. The study's own analysis went as follows. TRBV/TRBJ rearrangement plots, CDR3 size and DJ length profiles, and Simpson's diversity index were used to evaluate the repertoires. The immunodominant clone was defined as the most abundant DNA sequence in deep sequencing data. CDR3 amino acid sequences were checked for sharing across subjects and were also compared against the VDJdb database and published repertoires. The public reads were run again by TCRdb, first through fastp at Q25 and then through MiXCR, and only productive beta chains were kept. For every CDR3 protein sequence, its rows merge into one entry that carries the most common genes and DNA. V and J calls and clone size were set by TCRdb, not the authors. Across this sample there are around 50,000 distinct CDR3 sequences, with around 60% seen only once. 16% of the sample rests with the top ten.

The receptor was isolated from a human donor with aplastic anemia. Sequenced: sorted CD4+, CD8+, or CD8+CD57+ T cells (not recorded which) from PBMCs.

For the CDR3, the sequence is CASSPESGVNQPQHF. The DNA is as follows: TGTGCCAGCAGCCCAGAGAGTGGGGTAAATCAGCCCCAGCATTTT. The V and J segments used are TRBV9 and TRBJ1-5; no D gene call is confident. From cysteine to phenylalanine, the CDR3 is 15 amino acids long. The entry retains the CDR3 DNA only, 45 bases that are in frame from base 1. As encoded in the germline V gene, CDR1 is SGDLS while CDR2 is YYNGEE. At the junction V is shortened by 4 bases and J by 4 bases, with 15 bases in between.